Listed below are T cell receptor beta chains from one sample, sequenced in a study of OX40 agonist ivuxolimab in advanced cancers. Assay used: immunoSEQ multiplex PCR; TCRdb lists only in-frame clones, some missing. The sample consists of about 49,000 clones, about 88% of them appearing once. The sequences come from CD4+ or CD8+ T cells sorted from blood, collected in a trial of the OX40 agonist ivuxolimab. The receptors were sampled from an adult with an advanced solid tumor such as melanoma, head and neck, liver or kidney cancer. The CDR3 runs from the conserved cysteine through the conserved F or W. D genes are given only for firm matches. Not all rows give a size; the values are once, few, many and, for expanded clones, a class.

clone_size: .; j_call: TRBJ1-4; v_call: TRBV7-8; d_call: .; cdr3_nt: TGTGCCAGCAGCTTTGGCGTGCGGGCGGAAAAACTGTTTTTT; cdr3_aa: CASSFGVRAEKLFF
clone_size: .; j_call: TRBJ2-2; v_call: TRBV18; d_call: TRBD2; cdr3_nt: TGTGCCAGCTCACCACCCAAGGGAGGGACTATTAACACCGGGGAGCTGTTTTTT; cdr3_aa: CASSPPKGGTINTGELFF
clone_size: .; j_call: TRBJ2-3; v_call: TRBV7-2; d_call: TRBD2; cdr3_nt: TGTGCCAGCAGCTTAGACCTAGCGGGAGATACGCAGTATTTT; cdr3_aa: CASSLDLAGDTQYF
clone_size: .; j_call: TRBJ2-6; v_call: TRBV19; d_call: .; cdr3_nt: TGTGCCAGTAGTCCCCGGAGGGATGGGGCCAACGTCCTGACTTTC; cdr3_aa: CASSPRRDGANVLTF
clone_size: .; j_call: TRBJ2-7; v_call: TRBV7-6; d_call: .; cdr3_nt: TGTGCCAGCAGCTTAGGCCACAGCGGCTCCTACGAGCAGTACTTC; cdr3_aa: CASSLGHSGSYEQYF
clone_size: .; j_call: TRBJ2-7; v_call: TRBV18; d_call: TRBD2; cdr3_nt: TGTGCCAGCTCCCCTGACGGGAGGCTATACGAGCAGTACTTC; cdr3_aa: CASSPDGRLYEQYF
clone_size: .; j_call: TRBJ2-2; v_call: TRBV7-2; d_call: TRBD2; cdr3_nt: TGTGCCAGCAGTTCGTTCAACAAGGGGACTAGCGGGGTTGAGCTGTTTTTT; cdr3_aa: CASSSFNKGTSGVELFF
clone_size: .; j_call: TRBJ2-7; v_call: TRBV7-2; d_call: TRBD2; cdr3_nt: TGTGCCAGCAGCTTAAGCGGGGACGCTGGGGTAGTTAACTTC; cdr3_aa: CASSLSGDAGVVNF
clone_size: once; j_call: TRBJ2-3; v_call: TRBV11-2; d_call: TRBD2; cdr3_nt: TGTGCCAGCAGCTCCCCGGGGGGTAATACGCAGTATTTT; cdr3_aa: CASSSPGGNTQYF
clone_size: .; j_call: TRBJ2-3; v_call: TRBV16; d_call: .; cdr3_nt: TGTGCCAGCAGCCATTCCGACCCCACAGATACGCAGTATTTT; cdr3_aa: CASSHSDPTDTQYF
clone_size: .; j_call: TRBJ2-1; v_call: TRBV6-1; d_call: .; cdr3_nt: TGTGCCAGCAGTGGATTGTCGGCTAGCGCCTCAAGCTCCTACAATGAGCAGTTCTTC; cdr3_aa: CASSGLSASASSSYNEQFF
clone_size: .; j_call: TRBJ2-1; v_call: TRBV28; d_call: TRBD1; cdr3_nt: TGTGCCAGCAGTCGAGCCCGGGACAGGGACTACAATGAGCAGTTCTTC; cdr3_aa: CASSRARDRDYNEQFF
clone_size: .; j_call: TRBJ2-7; v_call: TRBV28; d_call: .; cdr3_nt: TGTGCCAGCAGCTCCGACAGAAACGAGCAGTACTTC; cdr3_aa: CASSSDRNEQYF
clone_size: .; j_call: TRBJ2-7; v_call: TRBV5-5; d_call: TRBD1; cdr3_nt: TGTGCCAGCAGCTGGGGACAGGGGTACGAGCAGTACTTC; cdr3_aa: CASSWGQGYEQYF
clone_size: .; j_call: TRBJ2-2; v_call: TRBV28; d_call: .; cdr3_nt: TGTGCCAGCAGTTTGGTGGGCGGGGAGCTGTTTTTT; cdr3_aa: CASSLVGGELFF
clone_size: .; j_call: TRBJ2-7; v_call: TRBV19; d_call: TRBD1; cdr3_nt: TGTGCCAGTAGTTTAGGACAGGACTTTGCCTACGAGCAGTACTTC; cdr3_aa: CASSLGQDFAYEQYF
clone_size: few; j_call: TRBJ2-7; v_call: TRBV6-1; d_call: TRBD1; cdr3_nt: TGTGCCAGCAGGACTTCAGGGGGTGAGGCCTACGAGCAGTACTTC; cdr3_aa: CASRTSGGEAYEQYF
clone_size: .; j_call: TRBJ2-2; v_call: TRBV5-6; d_call: TRBD2; cdr3_nt: TGTGCCAGCAGCTTGACTAGCGGGAGTTATACCGGGGAGCTGTTTTTT; cdr3_aa: CASSLTSGSYTGELFF
clone_size: .; j_call: TRBJ1-2; v_call: TRBV7-9; d_call: .; cdr3_nt: TGTGCCAGCAGCTTAGAGTATGGGCCTAATGGCTACACCTTC; cdr3_aa: CASSLEYGPNGYTF
clone_size: .; j_call: TRBJ2-1; v_call: TRBV7-9; d_call: .; cdr3_nt: TGTGCCAGCAGCTTGGACCGGGACAATGAGCAGTTCTTC; cdr3_aa: CASSLDRDNEQFF
clone_size: .; j_call: TRBJ2-3; v_call: TRBV5-1; d_call: TRBD2; cdr3_nt: TGCGCCAGCAGCTTGGCGGGGGGAGTCGGCACAGATACGCAGTATTTT; cdr3_aa: CASSLAGGVGTDTQYF
clone_size: .; j_call: TRBJ1-5; v_call: TRBV27; d_call: .; cdr3_nt: TGTGCCAGCAGTTTAGCCGGGTACAATCAGCCCCAGCATTTT; cdr3_aa: CASSLAGYNQPQHF
clone_size: .; j_call: TRBJ2-7; v_call: TRBV5-4; d_call: .; cdr3_nt: TGTGCCAGCAGCCCCCCTGACACCCCCTCCTACGAGCAGTACTTC; cdr3_aa: CASSPPDTPSYEQYF
clone_size: .; j_call: TRBJ1-6; v_call: TRBV7-8; d_call: .; cdr3_nt: TGTGCCAGCAGAGCAAGGCGGACAGACTATAATTCACCCCTCCACTTT; cdr3_aa: CASRARRTDYNSPLHF
clone_size: .; j_call: TRBJ2-7; v_call: TRBV27; d_call: TRBD2; cdr3_nt: TGTGCCAGCAGTCCGCGACTAGCGGGAACCCGACGCGACGAGCAGTACTTC; cdr3_aa: CASSPRLAGTRRDEQYF
clone_size: .; j_call: TRBJ2-6; v_call: TRBV28; d_call: .; cdr3_nt: TGTGCCAGCAGTTTACAGGCCCTCAGGGCTGGGGCCAACGTCCTGACTTTC; cdr3_aa: CASSLQALRAGANVLTF
clone_size: .; j_call: TRBJ2-1; v_call: TRBV5-1; d_call: .; cdr3_nt: TGCGCCAGCAGCTTGGCTGATCTCTACAATGAGCAGTTCTTC; cdr3_aa: CASSLADLYNEQFF
clone_size: .; j_call: TRBJ1-2; v_call: TRBV20-1; d_call: .; cdr3_nt: TGCAGTGCCCAACCGGGGAATGGCTACACCTTC; cdr3_aa: CSAQPGNGYTF
clone_size: .; j_call: TRBJ1-5; v_call: TRBV5-6; d_call: .; cdr3_nt: TGTGCCAGCAGCTTGGGGTCCCCACCGGGTCAGCCCCAGCATTTT; cdr3_aa: CASSLGSPPGQPQHF
clone_size: once; j_call: TRBJ2-7; v_call: TRBV7-9; d_call: TRBD1; cdr3_nt: TGTGCCAGCAGTCCGGACAGGGCCCGTTTCTACGAGCAGTACTTC; cdr3_aa: CASSPDRARFYEQYF
clone_size: .; j_call: TRBJ2-3; v_call: TRBV27; d_call: .; cdr3_nt: TGTGCCAGCAGTATAATCCGAAGCAACACAGATACGCAGTATTTT; cdr3_aa: CASSIIRSNTDTQYF